The clone carrying this TCR beta chain was seen only a few times. Its antigen is as yet unknown. These data originate in a study of tumor-infiltrating lymphocytes in localized non-small cell lung cancer. The protocol was immunoSEQ multiplex PCR, while the TCRdb copy is restricted to in-frame clones and leaves out a portion. The data show more than 9,500 clones, over 80% seen once. Notes on the study in general: Technical variation could not be separated from intratumor heterogeneity here.

The V and J ends lost 5 bases and 9 bases respectively, with 20 bases between them. CDR1 is SGHTS and CDR2 is YDEGEE in the germline V gene. This CDR3 spans 14 amino acids. Input material: uninvolved lung tissue not adjacent to the tumor. This receptor was obtained from a human donor with non-small cell lung cancer. The chain uses TRBV5-8 and TRBJ1-2; tentatively, D is TRBD1 (5 bases). In nucleotides, the CDR3 is TGTGCCAGCAGTCTACGAGCAGGGTATCGTCGCTACACCTTC. This translates into CASSLRAGYRRYTF. The variable domain in full, with the rest retrieved from reference TRBV5-8 and TRBJ1-2, is EAGVTQSPTHLIKTRGQQATLRCSPISGHTSVYWYQQALGLGLQFLLWYDEGEERNRGNFPPRFSGRQFPNYSSELNVNALELEDSALYLCASSLRAGYRRYTFGSGTRLTVV.